These T cell receptor beta chains were read from a single sample in a study of blood T cell repertoires in COVID-19. The repertoire was sequenced with immunoSEQ multiplex PCR; TCRdb's copy has only in-frame clones and lacks some. Here the sample spans more than 90,000 clones, around 88% being singletons. The sample consisted of peripheral blood. The receptor set was obtained from a woman aged 60-75 years with COVID-19, enrolled during active disease. CDR3s include the opening cysteine and the closing phenylalanine or tryptophan. The order of the fields is D gene, J gene, V gene, clone size, CDR3 DNA, CDR3 protein. A D gene is named only where the DNA matches it firmly. Size is stated for part of the rows, as once, few or many counts, or as a class when the clone is expanded.

. | TRBJ1-4 | TRBV5-1 | once | TGCGCCAGCAGCTTGCAGGGTATAGGGGAAAAACTGTTTTTT | CASSLQGIGEKLFF
TRBD1 | TRBJ1-6 | TRBV19 | . | TGTGCCACTGGGACAGTCGATTCACCCCTCCACTTT | CATGTVDSPLHF
. | TRBJ2-1 | TRBV2 | . | TGTGCCAGCAGTGTGCAGGGCCGGAATGTTGAGCAGTTCTTC | CASSVQGRNVEQFF
. | TRBJ1-5 | TRBV11-2 | . | TGTGCCAGCAGCTTAGGGACAGTAAATCAGCCCCAGCATTTT | CASSLGTVNQPQHF
. | TRBJ2-5 | TRBV3-1/TRBV3-2 | . | TGTGCCAGCAGCCAAGGGGGGACTCAAGAGACCCAGTACTTC | CASSQGGTQETQYF
TRBD1 | TRBJ1-1 | TRBV29-1 | . | TGCAGCGTTACGACAGGGATGAACACTGAAGCTTTCTTT | CSVTTGMNTEAFF
. | TRBJ1-1 | TRBV6-2/TRBV6-3 | once | TGTGCCAGCAGTCTTCTTTCGGGAAACACTGAAGCTTTCTTT | CASSLLSGNTEAFF
. | TRBJ2-7 | TRBV20-1 | . | TGCAGTGCTCGCAGGGGCCACGAGCAGTACTTC | CSARRGHEQYF
TRBD2 | TRBJ2-7 | TRBV5-5 | . | TGTGCCAGCAGCTTGAGACTAGCGGGGGGGGACGAGCAGTACTTC | CASSLRLAGGDEQYF
TRBD1 | TRBJ1-2 | TRBV6-4 | . | TGTGCCAGCAGTCGACAAGGGACAGGGGATCGGGGCGGCTACACCTTC | CASSRQGTGDRGGYTF
. | TRBJ1-2 | TRBV28 | . | TGTGCCAGCAGTTTTTTTGGGGCCGGCTATGGCTACACCTTC | CASSFFGAGYGYTF
TRBD1 | TRBJ2-5 | TRBV5-1 | . | TGCGCCAGCAGCTTGATCAGGACAGGGGAGACCCAGTACTTC | CASSLIRTGETQYF
. | TRBJ2-7 | TRBV11-2 | . | TGTGCCAGCAGCTTAGCTCTCACGAGCTCCTACGAGCAGTACTTC | CASSLALTSSYEQYF
. | TRBJ1-3 | TRBV4-1 | . | TGCGCCAGCAGCCAAACTCAGGGAGGGCTCCCTGGAAACACCATATATTTT | CASSQTQGGLPGNTIYF
TRBD1 | TRBJ1-6 | TRBV9 | . | TGTGCCAGCAGCCCCAGGACAGGGAGGAATTCACCCCTCCACTTT | CASSPRTGRNSPLHF
TRBD2 | TRBJ2-5 | TRBV7-2 | . | TGTGCCAGCAGCCCCCTCGGACTAGCGGGGGCGGAGACCCAGTACTTC | CASSPLGLAGAETQYF
. | TRBJ2-7 | TRBV12-3/TRBV12-4 | . | TGTGCCAGCACCCGAGAGGTTGGGGAGCAGTACTTC | CASTREVGEQYF
. | TRBJ1-2 | TRBV13 | . | TGTGCCAGCCGCTGCGGGGGGGGCTATGGCTACACCTTC | CASRCGGGYGYTF
TRBD2 | TRBJ2-7 | TRBV28 | . | TGTGCCAGCAGACGATCTAGCGGGGGCCTACTGGAGCAGTACTTC | CASRRSSGGLLEQYF
. | TRBJ1-2 | TRBV6-5 | . | TGTGCCAGCAGTTACTCGACTGGCCCCAAGGGCTACACCTTC | CASSYSTGPKGYTF
. | TRBJ1-2 | TRBV2 | . | TGTGCCAGCAGTGATACAGGTCTTGCTGGCTACACCTTC | CASSDTGLAGYTF
TRBD2 | TRBJ2-1 | TRBV19 | . | TGTGCCAGTAGTGGTGGTAGCGGGGGGGCCTACAATGAGCAGTTCTTC | CASSGGSGGAYNEQFF
. | TRBJ2-7 | TRBV7-2 | . | TGTGCCAGCAGCTTAGCGGGCATTTCCTACGAGCAGTACTTC | CASSLAGISYEQYF
. | TRBJ1-5 | TRBV15 | . | TGTGCCACCAGCAGAGTGGGACAACCTATTGAGCCCCAGCATTTT | CATSRVGQPIEPQHF
TRBD1 | TRBJ2-5 | TRBV7-2 | . | TGTGCCAGCAGCCAGGACAGGCGAGAGACCCAGTACTTC | CASSQDRRETQYF
. | TRBJ1-1 | TRBV4-3 | . | TGCGCCAGCAGCCAGGGAGGGAGGGTGGCTGAAGCTTTCTTT | CASSQGGRVAEAFF
TRBD1 | TRBJ1-4 | TRBV6-7 | . | TGTGCCAGCAGTTACTCGAGGGACAGACTTAGAGCAACTAATGAAAAACTGTTTTTT | CASSYSRDRLRATNEKLFF
TRBD1 | TRBJ1-2 | TRBV7-2 | . | TGTGCCAGCCGGGCAGGGGGCGTCCCAACTAGTGGCTACACCTTC | CASRAGGVPTSGYTF
TRBD1 | TRBJ1-4 | TRBV3-1/TRBV3-2 | once | TGTGCCAGCAGCGCGAATCCCGGGACAGGGGGACGAAAACTGTTTTTT | CASSANPGTGGRKLFF
TRBD1 | TRBJ1-3 | TRBV4-1 | . | TGCGCCAGCAGCCCCGGGACAGTCCTTGGAAACACCATATATTTT | CASSPGTVLGNTIYF
TRBD2 | TRBJ2-1 | TRBV23-1 | . | TGCGCCAGCAGTCAACCACTGGGACTAGCTACATTCGGACAGTTCTTC | CASSQPLGLATFGQFF
. | TRBJ1-5 | TRBV28 | once | TGTGCCAGCAGGGGACTCGGGCTGTATAGCAATCAGCCCCAGCATTTT | CASRGLGLYSNQPQHF
TRBD1 | TRBJ1-2 | TRBV19 | . | TGTGCCAGTAGAAACCCGGGACAGGGGTCTAACTATGGCTACACCTTC | CASRNPGQGSNYGYTF
. | TRBJ1-6 | TRBV2 | . | TGTGCCAGCAGACAGCTTACCTCTTATAATTCACCCCTCCACTTT | CASRQLTSYNSPLHF
. | TRBJ1-5 | TRBV12-3/TRBV12-4 | . | TGTGCCAGCAGGAAAACTAATCAGCCCCAGCATTTT | CASRKTNQPQHF
. | TRBJ2-1 | TRBV19 | . | TGTGCCAGTAGTATACGGGGGACGGAAGGGACCTCGATCTTC | CASSIRGTEGTSIF
TRBD1 | TRBJ2-7 | TRBV5-1 | . | TGCGCCAGCAGCTTCACGGACAGGGATAGATACGAGCAGTACTTC | CASSFTDRDRYEQYF
. | TRBJ2-1 | TRBV7-2 | . | TGTGCCAGCAGCTTAGACGGGGTTAATCGTAATGAGCAGTTCTTC | CASSLDGVNRNEQFF
. | TRBJ2-7 | TRBV11-2 | . | TGTGCCAGCAGCCAATTCGACTCTAAATCCTACGAGCAGTACTTC | CASSQFDSKSYEQYF
TRBD1 | TRBJ2-7 | TRBV11-3 | . | TGTGCCAGCAGCAAAACAGGGGGTGAGCAGTACTTC | CASSKTGGEQYF
. | TRBJ1-1 | TRBV9 | . | TGTGCCAGCAGCGTAGCCAGCAGGGACACTGAAGCTTTCTTT | CASSVASRDTEAFF
TRBD2 | TRBJ2-1 | TRBV7-9 | . | TGTGCCAGCAGCTTACTCCGGCTAGCGGGGGCCTACAATGAGCAGTTCTTC | CASSLLRLAGAYNEQFF
TRBD1 | TRBJ2-4 | TRBV19 | . | TGTGCCAGTAGTATTGGGGGACAGAACAAAAACATTCAGTACTTC | CASSIGGQNKNIQYF
. | TRBJ2-7 | TRBV19 | few | TGTGCCAGTAGTAGGAAACCAGGGGATTCCTACGAGCAGTACTTC | CASSRKPGDSYEQYF
TRBD1 | TRBJ1-1 | TRBV6-5 | . | TGTGCCAGCAACTTACAGGGGGCGGGCACTGAAGCTTTCTTT | CASNLQGAGTEAFF
. | TRBJ2-7 | TRBV7-9 | . | TGTGCCAGCAGCTTAACGAGGTACGAGCAGTACTTC | CASSLTRYEQYF
. | TRBJ2-7 | TRBV9 | . | TGTGCCAGCAGCGTAGCGAGGGTTCCAAGACACGAGCAGTACTTC | CASSVARVPRHEQYF
TRBD1 | TRBJ1-2 | TRBV7-2 | . | TGTGCCAGCAGCCTCAGACAGGGCGCAAACTATGGCTACACCTTC | CASSLRQGANYGYTF
TRBD1 | TRBJ1-2 | TRBV9 | . | TGTGCCAGCAGCGGGACAGGGGTCGGCTACACCTTC | CASSGTGVGYTF